The 18 T cell receptor beta chains below come from one sample, sequenced in a study of cytomegalovirus exposure and HLA in healthy donors. The primer mix had 60 Vbeta and 13 Jbeta primers. Sequenced by immunoSEQ multiplex PCR; TCRdb stores in-frame clones only, minus some. The sample shows approximately 100,000 clones, 75% of them seen only once. Sequencing used PBMCs. The origin of the receptors is a man aged 45 to 65 in good health and CMV-seronegative.

The chain joins TRBV28 to TRBJ1-2; a possible D gene is TRBD1 (5 bases). Germline lookup yields CDR1 MDHEN and CDR2 SYDVKM. V lost 4 bases and J lost 7, with 13 bases in between. There are 13 residues in the CDR3. This chain's CDR3 is CASSYPTAGGYTF. CDR3 sequence (DNA): TGTGCCAGCAGTTACCCGACAGCAGGTGGCTACACCTTC.

This clone was recorded a few times. The chain employs TRBV7-6 and TRBJ2-5, with 9 bases aligning to TRBD1. The CDR3 contains 14 residues. V lost 5 bases and J lost 13; bases outside the gene matches: 14. CDR1 SGHVS and CDR2 FNYEAQ come from the germline V gene. CDR3 protein: CASSPTRQGGVLYF. In DNA form, the CDR3 reads TGTGCCAGCAGCCCAACGCGACAGGGGGGGGTCTTGTACTTC. The entire variable domain, with the rest obtained from reference TRBV7-6 and TRBJ2-5, is as follows: GAGVSQSPRYKVTKRGQDVALRCDPISGHVSLYWYRQALGQGPEFLTYFNYEAQQDKSGLPNDRFSAERPEGSISTLTIQRTEQRDSAMYRCASSPTRQGGVLYFGPGTRLLVL.

V usage is TRBV6-4 and J usage is TRBJ2-5; possible D gene TRBD1, 5 bases. Germline V gene data show CDR1 as MRHNA and CDR2 as SNTAGT. This CDR3 has 13 residues. The V gene lost 3 bases and the J gene lost 6 bases, with 11 bases spanning the gap. Here the CDR3 reads CASSEIQGQTQYF. Here the CDR3 DNA reads TGTGCCAGCAGTGAGATCCAGGGTCAGACCCAGTACTTC.

This sequence joins TRBV19 and TRBJ1-5; no firm D call. This CDR3 region has 14 residues. V lost 3 bases to trimming and J lost 3 bases, with 9 bases between them. Germline CDR1 is LNHDA and CDR2 is SQIVND (reference sequence). The CDR3 loop is CASSIRASNQPQHF. The CDR3 coding sequence is TGTGCCAGTAGTATTCGAGCTTCCAATCAGCCCCAGCATTTT.

This chain uses TRBV7-6 with TRBJ2-7, with D tentatively TRBD2 (5 bases). CDR3 length equals 14 residues. Germline V gives CDR1 SGHVS, CDR2 FNYEAQ. Trimming left V 4 bases short and J 5 bases short, with 15 bases between. The CDR3 spells CASSSRSGRDEQYF. In DNA form, the CDR3 reads TGTGCCAGCAGCTCCCGGTCCGGGCGGGACGAGCAGTACTTC.

This clone occurred once. The chain uses TRBV14 and TRBJ1-1; D is ambiguous. Trimming cost V 4 bases and J 0 bases, with 6 bases left between them. Germline assignment: CDR1 SGHDN and CDR2 FVKESK. The CDR3 length is 13 residues. This CDR3 reads CASSPNLNTEAFF. CDR3 nucleotide sequence: TGTGCCAGCAGCCCTAACTTGAACACTGAAGCTTTCTTT. The whole variable domain, filled in from reference TRBV14 and TRBJ1-1, reads EAGVTQFPSHSVIEKGQTVTLRCDPISGHDNLYWYRRVMGKEIKFLLHFVKESKQDESGMPNNRFLAERTGGTYSTLKVQPAELEDSGVYFCASSPNLNTEAFFGQGTRLTVV.

A single count supports this clone. The CDR3: CASGGQADSPLHF. The CDR3 region has the DNA TGTGCCAGCGGGGGACAGGCCGATTCACCCCTCCACTTT. The chain recombines TRBV7-9 with TRBJ1-6, with 8 bases aligning to TRBD1. The length of the CDR3 is 13 residues. J gave up 8 bases and V 8 bases, and 5 bases lay outside the gene matches. Germline CDR1 and CDR2: SEHNR and FQNEAQ (reference sequence).

In the case of this clone: The junction and the germline gene differ at one end; a read error may be behind it. The chain joins TRBV4-3 to TRBJ2-1; D uncertain. The CDR3 runs 15 residues. Germline CDR1 LGHNA, CDR2 YSLEER. CDR3 protein: CASSEDAGSYNEQFF. As DNA, the CDR3 is TGCGCCAGCAGCGAAGATGCCGGGTCCTACAATGAGCAGTTCTTC.

This clone was observed once. V is TRBV5-5 and J is TRBJ1-1, with a weak D call TRBD1 (6 bases). The V and J ends lost 3 bases and 2 bases respectively, with 14 bases between them. The V gene's germline CDR1 is SGHKS and CDR2 YYEKEE (reference sequence). This CDR3 spans 15 amino acids. Written as DNA, the CDR3 is TGTGCCAGCAGCTCAGGGGAATTTGATAACACTGAAGCTTTCTTT. Protein product: CASSSGEFDNTEAFF. The full variable domain, rest sourced from reference TRBV5-5 and TRBJ1-1, is DAGVTQSPTHLIKTRGQQVTLRCSPISGHKSVSWYQQVLGQGPQFIFQYYEKEERGRGNFPDRFSARQFPNYSSELNVNALLLGDSALYLCASSSGEFDNTEAFFGQGTRLTVV.

The rearrangement links TRBV6-6 to TRBJ2-7; no firm D call. Trimming shortened V by 11 bases and J by 3 bases, and 14 bases separated the two germline ends. This CDR3 is 12 amino acids long. Germline values: CDR1 MNHNY, CDR2 SVGAGI (reference sequence). CDR3 region: CALSASGYEQYF. The CDR3, as DNA: TGTGCCTTATCGGCTTCGGGCTACGAGCAGTACTTC.

V and J are TRBV6-5 and TRBJ1-3, with a possible D match to TRBD1 (6 bases). The CDR3 consists of 14 residues. Germline lookup yields CDR1 MNHEY and CDR2 SVGAGI. Trimming removed 2 bases at V and 5 bases at J, with 10 bases between. In nucleotides, the CDR3 is TGTGCCAGCAGTTACGATACAGGGAGAAACACCATATATTTT. Translating it yields CASSYDTGRNTIYF.

This clone appeared a single time. The J gene is TRBJ1-2, the V gene TRBV4-1; TRBD1 matches 8 bases. This CDR3 is 16 amino acids long. Germline V gives CDR1 MGHRA, CDR2 YSYEKL. J was trimmed by 5 bases and V by 4 bases; bases with no gene match: 12. The CDR3: CASSPTFHGQGYGYTF. The CDR3 nucleotides read TGCGCCAGCAGCCCTACCTTCCACGGACAGGGTTATGGCTACACCTTC.

The chain couples TRBV6-5 to TRBJ2-1; 9 bases are a match to TRBD2. This CDR3 has 16 amino acids. V lost 1 base to trimming and J lost 10 bases; unmatched junction nucleotides: 11. The germline V gene encodes CDR1 MNHEY and CDR2 SVGAGI. CDR3 protein: CASSYLGGRDFGEQFF. Written as DNA, the CDR3 is TGTGCCAGCAGTTACTTGGGCGGGAGGGATTTTGGCGAGCAGTTCTTC.

This clone was seen only a few times. V usage is TRBV2 and J usage is TRBJ2-3; the D is unclear. CDR3 length: 14 residues. V dropped 10 bases and J dropped 4 bases, with 18 bases sitting between them. Per the germline V gene, CDR1 is SNHLY and CDR2 is FYNNEI. CDR3 DNA: TGTGCCACCCTTTGGAGTTTTAGGCCAGATACGCAGTATTTT. Its protein product is CATLWSFRPDTQYF. The variable domain in full, completed from reference TRBV2 and TRBJ2-3, reads EPEVTQTPSHQVTQMGQEVILRCVPISNHLYFYWYRQILGQKVEFLVSFYNNEISEKSEIFDDQFSVERPDGSNFTLKIRSTKLEDSAMYFCATLWSFRPDTQYFGPGTRLTVL.

This clone was found a few times. The V call is TRBV20-1, the J call TRBJ2-2; D may be TRBD2 (6 bases). This CDR3 spans 11 amino acids. Germline V gene data show CDR1 as DFQATT and CDR2 as SNEGSKA (reference sequence). Trimming removed 5 bases at V and 7 bases at J, with 8 bases between. CDR3 coding DNA: TGCAGTGCTGGAGGGAGCGGGGAGCTGTTTTTT. It specifies CSAGGSGELFF.

The V and J genes are TRBV11-3 and TRBJ2-1, with D possibly being TRBD1 (8 bases). V was trimmed by 5 bases and J by 5 bases, leaving 16 bases between them. There are 15 residues in the CDR3. Germline CDR1 and CDR2: SGHNT and YENEEA. The CDR3 loop reads CASSSHRGGDNEQFF. CDR3 nucleotide sequence: TGTGCCAGCAGCAGCCACAGGGGGGGGGACAATGAGCAGTTCTTC.

The gene calls are TRBV7-2 and TRBJ1-1; D is unclear. V lost 4 bases and J lost 7, with 22 bases in between. The CDR3 covers 16 residues. Germline V gene data show CDR1 as SGHTA and CDR2 as FQGNSA. The CDR3 DNA reads TGTGCCAGCAGCTCGGACCGTCGTACGAGAGGGAATGAAGCTTTCTTT. This encodes CASSSDRRTRGNEAFF.

This rearrangement joins TRBV10-3 to TRBJ2-7; no clear D gene. V was trimmed by 6 bases and J by 3 bases, leaving 9 bases between them. Germline V gene lookup returns CDR1 ENHRY and CDR2 SYGVKD. This CDR3 is 12 amino acids long. The CDR3 here is CAISPGNYEQYF. The CDR3 nucleotides read TGTGCCATCAGCCCAGGAAACTACGAGCAGTACTTC.